The 29 T cell receptor beta chains given below trace back to one sample, sequenced in a study of shared clonotypes between healthy human individuals. Sequencing was performed with immunoSEQ multiplex PCR; in TCRdb, only in-frame clones are kept and a portion is missing. The repertoire holds hundreds of thousands of clones, with around 79% as singletons. The sequencing input was PBMCs. All receptors derive from a woman aged 40 to 50 in good health. Some clones in this sample may be carry-over from other donors' samples.

The chain recombines TRBV27 with TRBJ2-5; 9 bases are shared with TRBD2. This CDR3 is 15 amino acids long. The J segment lost 5 bases and the V segment lost 4 bases, leaving 8 bases of the junction unmatched. Germline CDR1 MNHEY, CDR2 SMNVEV (reference sequence). Here the CDR3 reads CASSYLSGRSETQYF. As DNA, the CDR3 is TGTGCCAGCAGTTACCTTAGCGGGAGAAGTGAGACCCAGTACTTC.

This sequence joins TRBV6-5 and TRBJ2-1, with D uncertain. V was clipped by 6 bases and J by 10 bases, with 16 bases between them. The CDR3 contains 13 residues. Looked up from germline, CDR1 is MNHEY and CDR2 is SVGAGI. The CDR3 here is CASRRTRRTEQFF. The CDR3 DNA sequence: TGTGCCAGCAGGAGGACCCGCCGAACGGAGCAGTTCTTC.

Concerning this clone: A far larger clone is just one base off, so this is likely a read error. This chain joins TRBV30 and TRBJ1-1, with no clear D. This CDR3 comprises 13 residues. V gave up 5 bases and J gave up 0 bases, with 10 bases separating them. CDR1 is GTSNPN, CDR2 SVGIG, per germline (reference sequence). CDR3 loop: CAWDWSMNTEAFF. The CDR3 DNA reads TGTGCCTGGGACTGGAGCATGAACACTGAAGCTTTCTTT.

CDR3 sequence: CIGRDEMNTEAFF. The CDR3 coding sequence is TGCATCGGCAGGGACGAAATGAACACTGAAGCTTTCTTT. The chain employs TRBV29-1 and TRBJ1-1; possibly TRBD1 for D (5 bases). CDR3 size: 13 residues. CDR1 and CDR2 (germline): SQVTM, ANQGSEA. Based on the CDR3 plus reference TRBV29-1 and TRBJ1-1, the full variable domain is SAVISQKPSRDICQRGTSLTIQCQVDSQVTMMFWYRQQPGQSLTLIATANQGSEATYESGFVIDKFPISRPNLTFSTLTVSNMSPEDSSIYLCIGRDEMNTEAFFGQGTRLTVV.

This clone was detected only a few times. V gene TRBV29-1 combines with J gene TRBJ1-2; D uncertain. This CDR3 is built from 11 residues. Looked up from germline, CDR1 is SQVTM and CDR2 is ANQGSEA. Deletions cut 4 bases from V and 4 bases from J, with 7 bases between. The CDR3 bases are TGCAGCGTTGGTGACATCTATGGCTACACCTTC. This gives the protein CSVGDIYGYTF.

This clone has only a few counts. The V gene is TRBV2, the J gene TRBJ2-5; maybe TRBD2 (6 bases). Germline values: CDR1 SNHLY, CDR2 FYNNEI. The CDR3 has 14 residues. The V end was cut by 8 bases, the J end by 1 base, with 14 bases between. The CDR3 loop is CASGGTASQETQYF. The CDR3 DNA reads TGTGCCAGCGGGGGGACGGCTAGCCAAGAGACCCAGTACTTC.

This rearrangement joins TRBV29-1 to TRBJ1-2, with unresolved D. Germline CDR1 and CDR2: SQVTM and ANQGSEA. V shed 7 bases and J shed 6 bases, with 12 bases lying between them. This CDR3 is built from 11 residues. The CDR3 spells CSAPSGDGYTF. CDR3 nucleotide sequence: TGCAGCGCCCCGAGTGGAGATGGCTACACCTTC. The full variable domain, rest sourced from reference TRBV29-1 and TRBJ1-2, is SAVISQKPSRDICQRGTSLTIQCQVDSQVTMMFWYRQQPGQSLTLIATANQGSEATYESGFVIDKFPISRPNLTFSTLTVSNMSPEDSSIYLCSAPSGDGYTFGSGTRLTVV.

The chain recombines TRBV7-2 with TRBJ2-7; D ambiguous. Germline V gene data show CDR1 as SGHTA and CDR2 as FQGNSA. This CDR3 is built from 14 residues. V shed 0 bases and J shed 0 bases, with 6 bases lying between them. The CDR3 coding sequence is TGTGCCAGCAGCTTAGCGTACAGCTCCTACGAGCAGTACTTC. Protein product: CASSLAYSSYEQYF. Variable domain in full (rest from reference TRBV7-2 and TRBJ2-7): GAGVSQSPSNKVTEKGKDVELRCDPISGHTALYWYRQSLGQGLEFLIYFQGNSAPDKSGLPSDRFSAERTGGSVSTLTIQRTQQEDSAVYLCASSLAYSSYEQYFGPGTRLTVT.

This clone was counted a single time. The J gene is TRBJ1-1, the V gene TRBV19; maybe TRBD1 (6 bases). Trimming left V 1 base short and J 4 bases short, with 10 bases between. This CDR3 contains 14 residues. CDR1 and CDR2 from the germline V gene are LNHDA and SQIVND (reference sequence). In DNA form, the CDR3 reads TGTGCCAGTAGTATAGGTGGGGGCAGCACTGAAGCTTTCTTT. Translated: CASSIGGGSTEAFF. Supplemented by reference TRBV19 and TRBJ1-1, the full variable domain reads DGGITQSPKYLFRKEGQNVTLSCEQNLNHDAMYWYRQDPGQGLRLIYYSQIVNDFQKGDIAEGYSVSREKKESFPLTVTSAQKNPTAFYLCASSIGGGSTEAFFGQGTRLTVV.

V and J are TRBV7-6 and TRBJ2-3; no clear D gene. V dropped 5 bases and J dropped 0 bases, with 3 bases sitting between them. The CDR3 has 12 amino acids. Per the germline V gene, CDR1 is SGHVS and CDR2 is FNYEAQ. CDR3 protein: CASSISTDTQYF. In DNA form, the CDR3 reads TGTGCCAGCAGCATTAGCACAGATACGCAGTATTTT.

The J gene is TRBJ1-2, the V gene TRBV30; D perhaps matches TRBD1 (6 bases). Germline CDR1 is GTSNPN and CDR2 is SVGIG (reference sequence). The V end was cut by 4 bases, the J end by 5 bases, with 20 bases between. The CDR3 is 15 amino acids. The CDR3: CAWNPGGGRVYGYTF. The DNA of the CDR3 is TGTGCCTGGAACCCTGGGGGGGGCAGGGTGTATGGCTACACCTTC.

This clone was detected a few times. The chain recombines TRBV5-4 with TRBJ2-7; 7 positions match TRBD2. CDR1 is SGHNT, CDR2 YYREEE, per germline (reference sequence). This CDR3 comprises 14 residues. Trimming removed 4 bases from V and 6 bases from J; junction bases left unmatched: 10. The CDR3 here is CASSPERERGEQYF. For the CDR3, the DNA is TGTGCCAGCAGCCCTGAGCGGGAAAGGGGCGAGCAGTACTTC. The full variable domain, in which reference TRBV5-4 and TRBJ2-7 provide the parts outside the CDR3, is ETGVTQSPTHLIKTRGQQVTLRCSSQSGHNTVSWYQQALGQGPQFIFQYYREEENGRGNFPPRFSGLQFPNYSSELNVNALELDDSALYLCASSPERERGEQYFGPGTRLTVT.

The chain is built from TRBV19 and TRBJ2-3; 7 nucleotides agree with TRBD1. The ends lost 9 bases at V and 1 base at J; junction bases unmatched: 13. The V gene's germline CDR1 is LNHDA and CDR2 SQIVND (reference sequence). The CDR3 is 16 amino acids. CDR3 residues: CASVASRTGRTDTQYF. The DNA of the CDR3 is TGTGCCAGCGTTGCGTCCCGGACAGGACGCACAGATACGCAGTATTTT.

V gene TRBV6-5 combines with J gene TRBJ2-3; 10 positions match TRBD2. The V segment lost 4 bases and the J segment 1 base; nucleotides outside the gene matches: 2. CDR1 and CDR2 (germline): MNHEY, SVGAGI. The CDR3 contains 15 residues. CDR3: CASSSLAGGTDTQYF. CDR3 in DNA: TGTGCCAGCAGTTCCCTAGCGGGAGGCACAGATACGCAGTATTTT.

Regarding this clone: Other DNA sequences of this sample code for an identical CDR3. The chain has TRBV5-1 and TRBJ1-4; D is ambiguous. Germline V gene sequence: CDR1 SGHRS, CDR2 YFSETQ. This CDR3 has 14 amino acids. Trimming pared 0 bases from V and 8 bases from J, leaving 11 bases between. DNA of the CDR3: TGCGCCAGCAGCTTGGTTGAAGGCGGAGAAAAACTGTTTTTT. Translation gives CASSLVEGGEKLFF.

The chain links TRBV2 to TRBJ1-5, with 8 positions matching TRBD1. The CDR3 length is 13 residues. V was pared by 10 bases and J by 4 bases, with 6 bases of the junction left unmatched. The germline V gene has CDR1 SNHLY and CDR2 FYNNEI. The CDR3 reads CATGQGLNQPQHF. The CDR3 bases are TGTGCCACCGGACAGGGCCTGAATCAGCCCCAGCATTTT.

The chain carries TRBV28 and TRBJ2-1; D remains ambiguous. Trimming left V 5 bases short and J 7 bases short, with 9 bases between. In germline, CDR1 is MDHEN, CDR2 SYDVKM. The CDR3 spans 12 residues. The chain's CDR3 is CASSPPKNEQFF. The DNA for the CDR3 is TGTGCCAGCAGTCCCCCCAAGAATGAGCAGTTCTTC.

The V and J genes are TRBV5-1 and TRBJ2-7; D remains ambiguous. V dropped 4 bases and J dropped 5 bases, with 16 bases sitting between them. The germline V gene has CDR1 SGHRS and CDR2 YFSETQ. The CDR3 contains 14 residues. This CDR3 is CASSLQVSGDEQYF. The CDR3, as DNA: TGCGCCAGCAGCCTTCAGGTCTCGGGCGACGAGCAGTACTTC.

The chain links TRBV30 to TRBJ2-2, with TRBD2 identical over 10 bases. With V trimmed by 0 bases and J by 0 bases, 1 base remained unmatched. Looked up from germline, CDR1 is GTSNPN and CDR2 is SVGIG (reference sequence). The CDR3 loop spans 16 amino acids. CDR3 sequence: CAWSVTSGTNTGELFF. The CDR3 DNA is TGTGCCTGGAGTGTAACTAGCGGGACGAACACCGGGGAGCTGTTTTTT.

This chain connects TRBV5-8 to TRBJ2-1; D is unclear. V lost 3 bases and J lost 6, with 10 bases in between. Germline V gene sequence: CDR1 SGHTS, CDR2 YDEGEE. This CDR3 spans 13 amino acids. CDR3 region: CASSSTLRNEQFF. CDR3 in DNA: TGTGCCAGCAGCTCGACGCTCCGCAATGAGCAGTTCTTC.

The CDR3 spells CASSMYVARNYGYTF. As DNA, the CDR3 is TGTGCCAGCAGCATGTACGTTGCCAGGAACTATGGCTACACCTTC. The rearrangement joins TRBV9 to TRBJ1-2; D is unresolved. Trimming took off 4 bases at V and 2 bases at J, with 15 bases between the two ends. CDR3 length: 15 residues. Germline lookup yields CDR1 SGDLS and CDR2 YYNGEE.

This rearrangement joins TRBV27 to TRBJ1-2; no reliable D call. CDR1 is MNHEY and CDR2 is SMNVEV in the germline V gene (reference sequence). Trimming left V 6 bases short and J 3 bases short, with 17 bases between. This CDR3 comprises 15 residues. The chain's CDR3 is CASSPMGSDHYGYTF. DNA for the CDR3: TGTGCCAGCAGCCCCATGGGGTCGGACCACTATGGCTACACCTTC.

This clone appeared a single time. CDR3: CASGLGTSGINEQFF. DNA for the CDR3: TGTGCTAGTGGTCTCGGGACTAGCGGGATCAATGAGCAGTTCTTC. This chain links TRBV12-5 with TRBJ2-1; 13 nucleotides match TRBD2. The CDR3 is 15 residues long. Germline V gives CDR1 LGHNT, CDR2 FRNRAP. J was trimmed by 6 bases and V by 5 bases; bases with no gene match: 4.

On this clone itself: Other nucleotide sequences from this sample produce the same CDR3. The chain employs TRBV5-1 and TRBJ2-3; D remains ambiguous. V was shortened by 0 bases and J by 0 bases, with 2 bases between the two germline ends. Looked up from germline, CDR1 is SGHRS and CDR2 is YFSETQ. CDR3 length: 13 residues. Here the CDR3 reads CASSLGSTDTQYF. The CDR3 DNA reads TGCGCCAGCAGCTTGGGTAGCACAGATACGCAGTATTTT.

The chain has TRBV11-2 and TRBJ2-1; 9 bases are shared with TRBD2. Germline V gene lookup returns CDR1 SGHAT and CDR2 FQNNGV. The CDR3 consists of 16 residues. The V and J ends lost 1 base and 4 bases, in that order; junction bases with no gene match: 5. The chain's CDR3 is CASSLVGAGGYNEQFF. CDR3 nucleotides: TGTGCCAGCAGCTTAGTCGGTGCGGGAGGGTACAATGAGCAGTTCTTC.

V usage is TRBV7-2 and J usage is TRBJ2-5; maybe TRBD2 (5 bases). The germline gives CDR1 SGHTA, CDR2 FQGNSA. V was pared by 1 base and J by 5 bases, with 11 bases between. CDR3 length: 14 amino acids. The CDR3 reads CASSLDDRRETQYF. As DNA, the CDR3 is TGTGCCAGCAGCTTAGACGATCGGAGGGAGACCCAGTACTTC.

The chain carries TRBV5-4 and TRBJ2-2; the match to TRBD1 covers 11 bases. Per the germline V gene, CDR1 is SGHNT and CDR2 is YYREEE (reference sequence). The V gene end was trimmed by 4 bases and the J gene end by 5 bases; junction bases not matched to a gene: 1. The CDR3 extends over 14 amino acids. CDR3 protein: CASSGDRGTGELFF. The CDR3 DNA reads as TGTGCCAGCAGCGGGGACAGGGGGACCGGGGAGCTGTTTTTT.

This rearrangement joins TRBV28 to TRBJ2-7; 10 positions match TRBD2. The CDR3 is 12 amino acids. V was clipped by 8 bases and J by 5 bases; unmatched bases: 3. Germline-derived CDR1 and CDR2 are MDHEN and SYDVKM. For the CDR3, the DNA is TGTGCCAGCCCTAGCGGGAGCGACGAGCAGTACTTC. This encodes CASPSGSDEQYF.

For this clone: Relative to the germline gene, one junction end is altered; a read error may explain this. The chain employs TRBV19 and TRBJ1-4; 11 nucleotides align to TRBD1. The V gene's germline CDR1 is LNHDA and CDR2 SQIVND (reference sequence). This CDR3 is 16 amino acids long. The CDR3 protein is CTSSSGQGAANEKLFF. The CDR3 DNA reads TGTACCAGTAGTAGTGGACAGGGGGCGGCTAATGAAAAACTGTTTTTT.